Below, 22 T cell receptor beta chains from the same sample are listed, as sequenced in a study of blood T cell repertoires in COVID-19. Some clones are missing from TCRdb's copy, which holds only in-frame ones; the method was immunoSEQ multiplex PCR. The sample has a few hundred thousand clones, around 86% seen once. Source material: peripheral blood. Every receptor here comes from a human donor in a cohort sampled during active COVID-19.

The gene calls are TRBV7-6 and TRBJ1-5; 7 bases match TRBD1. The CDR3 has 15 amino acids. V lost 5 bases and J lost 5; bases outside the gene matches: 9. Germline lookup yields CDR1 SGHVS and CDR2 FNYEAQ. The CDR3 region is CASSPGQDRDQPQHF. The CDR3, as DNA: TGTGCCAGCAGCCCAGGACAGGATCGTGATCAGCCCCAGCATTTT.

This clone appeared a few times. The J gene is TRBJ2-7, the V gene TRBV7-6; TRBD2 is a possible D gene (5 bases). The CDR3 totals 15 residues. Trimming pared 1 base from V and 1 base from J, leaving 11 bases between. Germline V gene sequence: CDR1 SGHVS, CDR2 FNYEAQ. The CDR3 DNA reads TGTGCCAGCAGCTTAGAAGAGGGTTTTTCCTACGAGCAGTACTTC. Its translation: CASSLEEGFSYEQYF.

This clone was seen a single time. The chain recombines TRBV20-1 with TRBJ1-2, with D tentatively TRBD1 (5 bases). Per germline, CDR1 DFQATT and CDR2 SNEGSKA (reference sequence). This CDR3 comprises 15 residues. V lost 3 bases and J lost 2, with 16 bases in between. CDR3 in amino acids: CSASVSGRRNYGYTF. The CDR3 region has the DNA TGCAGTGCTAGTGTATCAGGGAGGAGGAACTATGGCTACACCTTC.

The V and J genes are TRBV19 and TRBJ2-7, with TRBD2 matching over 11 bases. V was pared by 5 bases and J by 2 bases, with 8 bases of the junction left unmatched. Germline V gives CDR1 LNHDA, CDR2 SQIVND (reference sequence). CDR3 length: 16 residues. The CDR3 sequence is CASSETGTSGAYEQYF. In DNA, the CDR3 is TGTGCCAGTAGTGAGACCGGGACTAGCGGAGCCTACGAGCAGTACTTC.

The chain couples TRBV9 to TRBJ2-5; 7 bases map to TRBD2. Germline CDR1 is SGDLS and CDR2 is YYNGEE. The V gene end was trimmed by 0 bases and the J gene end by 0 bases; junction bases not matched to a gene: 5. The CDR3 loop spans 16 amino acids. This CDR3 reads CASSVALGGDQETQYF. DNA for the CDR3: TGTGCCAGCAGCGTAGCTCTGGGGGGGGACCAAGAGACCCAGTACTTC.

The V call is TRBV19, the J call TRBJ1-5, with 7 nucleotides matching TRBD1. The CDR3 sequence is 15 residues long. V was pared by 5 bases and J by 0 bases, with 4 bases of the junction left unmatched. CDR1 and CDR2 from the germline V gene are LNHDA and SQIVND (reference sequence). CDR3 protein: CASSPTGYSNQPQHF. The CDR3 nucleotides read TGTGCCAGTAGTCCGACAGGGTATAGCAATCAGCCCCAGCATTTT.

The rearrangement uses TRBV2 and TRBJ1-5; maybe TRBD1 (6 bases). Germline V gene lookup returns CDR1 SNHLY and CDR2 FYNNEI. Between the trimmed V and J ends, which lost 8 bases and 2 bases, there was a span of 10 bases. This CDR3 spans 13 amino acids. CDR3 DNA sequence: TGTGCCAGCCAGGGGAGCGGCAATCAGCCCCAGCATTTT. Translating it yields CASQGSGNQPQHF. Supplemented by reference TRBV2 and TRBJ1-5, the full variable domain reads EPEVTQTPSHQVTQMGQEVILRCVPISNHLYFYWYRQILGQKVEFLVSFYNNEISEKSEIFDDQFSVERPDGSNFTLKIRSTKLEDSAMYFCASQGSGNQPQHFGDGTRLSIL.

This clone was seen just once. This sample includes further DNA sequences coding for the same CDR3. This chain links TRBV5-1 with TRBJ1-1; 7 bases fit TRBD1. V lost 0 bases to trimming and J lost 0 bases; unmatched junction nucleotides: 5. CDR1 is SGHRS and CDR2 is YFSETQ in the germline V gene. CDR3 length equals 16 residues. CDR3 in amino acids: CASSLGTGILNTEAFF. Written as DNA, the CDR3 is TGCGCCAGCAGCTTGGGGACAGGTATTTTGAACACTGAAGCTTTCTTT.

The CDR3 protein is CASSQTSGGVNSYEQYF. The CDR3 DNA reads TGCGCCAGCAGCCAGACTAGCGGGGGGGTTAACTCCTACGAGCAGTACTTC. The genes are TRBV4-1 and TRBJ2-7; 14 bases are shared with TRBD2. Trimming cost V 3 bases and J 0 bases; bases outside gene matches: 4. Germline V gene lookup returns CDR1 MGHRA and CDR2 YSYEKL. The CDR3 runs to 17 residues.

The V and J genes are TRBV5-1 and TRBJ1-1; D is unresolved. CDR1 and CDR2 (germline): SGHRS, YFSETQ. The CDR3 totals 14 residues. V lost 1 base to trimming and J lost 1 base, with 8 bases between them. CDR3 bases: TGCGCCAGCAGCTTGCAGGTGGAGAACACTGAAGCTTTCTTT. The encoded protein is CASSLQVENTEAFF.

The V gene is TRBV2, the J gene TRBJ2-5; D is uncertain. From germline, CDR1 is SNHLY and CDR2 FYNNEI. Trimming stripped 3 bases from V and 2 bases from J, with 13 bases between. CDR3 length: 15 amino acids. The CDR3 region has the DNA TGTGCCAGCAGTGATCTTCGCCAGACACAAGAGACCCAGTACTTC. This encodes CASSDLRQTQETQYF.

The chain couples TRBV19 to TRBJ2-1; possibly TRBD1 for D (6 bases). CDR1 and CDR2 from the germline V gene are LNHDA and SQIVND (reference sequence). The CDR3 spans 14 residues. V was pared by 5 bases and J by 9 bases, with 17 bases between. The CDR3 region has the DNA TGTGCCAGTAGTCTCCCGGTAGGGGGAAGTGAGCAGTTCTTC. It specifies CASSLPVGGSEQFF.

The rearrangement joins TRBV18 to TRBJ2-7; 7 nucleotides align to TRBD1. The trim removed 4 bases at V and 12 bases at J, leaving 12 bases unmatched. Germline values: CDR1 KGHSH, CDR2 LQKENI. The length of the CDR3 is 13 residues. This CDR3 reads CASSLEGGRGWYF. For the CDR3, the DNA is TGTGCCAGCTCACTGGAAGGGGGCAGAGGGTGGTACTTC.

The chain has TRBV7-2 and TRBJ2-3, with 7 bases matching TRBD2. The J segment lost 1 base and the V segment lost 1 base, leaving 5 bases of the junction unmatched. Germline lookup yields CDR1 SGHTA and CDR2 FQGNSA. The CDR3 totals 16 residues. Here the CDR3 DNA reads TGTGCCAGCAGCTTAGTCGTGGGGGGGGGCACAGATACGCAGTATTTT. Its protein is CASSLVVGGGTDTQYF.

CDR3 DNA sequence: TGTGCCAGCAGTTTAGCTCCACAGCAAGAGAAGACCCAGTACTTC. The encoded protein is CASSLAPQQEKTQYF. The chain couples TRBV28 to TRBJ2-5; no reliable D call. Trimming removed 2 bases at V and 6 bases at J, with 16 bases between. The CDR3 length is 15 residues. Germline V lookup: CDR1 MDHEN, CDR2 SYDVKM.

In regard to this clone: At one end the junction does not follow the germline gene, possibly because of a read error. The chain uses TRBV7-8 and TRBJ1-1; TRBD1 matches at 8 bases. CDR3 length equals 12 residues. Germline V gene lookup returns CDR1 SGHVS and CDR2 FQNEAQ. The CDR3 DNA sequence: TGTGCCAGCAGATTAGCCAGGGGGCAAACTTTCTTT. Its translation is CASRLARGQTFF.

The rearrangement uses TRBV28 and TRBJ1-1, with 7 nucleotides matching TRBD1. The CDR3 runs 13 residues. The J segment lost 8 bases and the V segment lost 6 bases, leaving 9 bases of the junction unmatched. Per germline, CDR1 MDHEN and CDR2 SYDVKM. The CDR3 DNA reads as TGTGCCAGCAGACCGGGACTCAGGGGGGAAGCTTTCTTT. As protein: CASRPGLRGEAFF.

The gene calls are TRBV10-3 and TRBJ1-2; D is unresolved. The CDR3 consists of 14 residues. Germline V gives CDR1 ENHRY, CDR2 SYGVKD. Trimming stripped 3 bases from V and 4 bases from J, with 12 bases between. As DNA, the CDR3 is TGTGCCATCAGTGACAGGTATGCGTCCTATGGCTACACCTTC. Protein: CAISDRYASYGYTF.

The rearrangement uses TRBV9 and TRBJ2-3, with 10 bases fitting TRBD2. V lost 3 bases and J lost 3; bases outside the gene matches: 1. The CDR3 has 14 residues. Germline V lookup: CDR1 SGDLS, CDR2 YYNGEE. The CDR3 spells CASSASGGTDTQYF. CDR3 sequence (DNA): TGTGCCAGCAGCGCTAGCGGGGGAACAGATACGCAGTATTTT.

The V call is TRBV30, the J call TRBJ1-6; unclear D gene. Germline V lookup: CDR1 GTSNPN, CDR2 SVGIG (reference sequence). The CDR3 runs to 14 residues. Trimming stripped 0 bases from V and 10 bases from J, with 13 bases between. The CDR3 nucleotides are TGTGCCTGGAGTGTACTCCAGTTGAGGTCACCCCTCCACTTT. This sequence encodes CAWSVLQLRSPLHF.

The CDR3 region has the DNA TGTGCCAGCAGCTTAGCGTGGACTAGCTTCTATGAGCAGTTCTTC. As protein: CASSLAWTSFYEQFF. The chain joins TRBV11-2 to TRBJ2-1, with TRBD2 matching over 8 bases. The germline gives CDR1 SGHAT, CDR2 FQNNGV. V gave up 1 base and J gave up 8 bases; unmatched junction bases: 7. CDR3 size: 15 residues.

The rearrangement joins TRBV7-9 to TRBJ2-2; 10 nucleotides align to TRBD1. Looked up from germline, CDR1 is SEHNR and CDR2 is FQNEAQ (reference sequence). The CDR3 totals 17 residues. V trimming: 1 base; J trimming: 1 base; junction bases outside the gene matches: 3. CDR3 protein: CASSLVGTGENTGELFF. CDR3 in DNA: TGTGCCAGCAGCTTAGTTGGGACAGGGGAGAACACCGGGGAGCTGTTTTTT.